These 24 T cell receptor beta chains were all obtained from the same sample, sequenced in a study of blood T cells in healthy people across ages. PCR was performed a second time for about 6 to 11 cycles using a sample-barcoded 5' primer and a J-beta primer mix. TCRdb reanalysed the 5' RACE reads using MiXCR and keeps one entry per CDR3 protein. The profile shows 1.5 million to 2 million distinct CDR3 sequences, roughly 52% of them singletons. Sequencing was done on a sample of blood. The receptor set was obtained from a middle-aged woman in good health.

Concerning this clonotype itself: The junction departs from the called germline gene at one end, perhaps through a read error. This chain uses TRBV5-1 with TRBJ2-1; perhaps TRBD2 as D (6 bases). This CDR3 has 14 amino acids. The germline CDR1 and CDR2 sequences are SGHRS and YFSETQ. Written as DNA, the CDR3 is TGCGCCAGCAGCTTGGGGGACTCCCACAATGAGCAGTTCTTC. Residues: CASSLGDSHNEQFF.

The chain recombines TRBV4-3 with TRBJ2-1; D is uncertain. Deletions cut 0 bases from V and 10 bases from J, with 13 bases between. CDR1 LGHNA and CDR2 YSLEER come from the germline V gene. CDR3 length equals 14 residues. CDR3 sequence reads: CASSQDEGWYEQFF. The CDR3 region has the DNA TGCGCCAGCAGCCAAGATGAAGGTTGGTACGAGCAGTTCTTC.

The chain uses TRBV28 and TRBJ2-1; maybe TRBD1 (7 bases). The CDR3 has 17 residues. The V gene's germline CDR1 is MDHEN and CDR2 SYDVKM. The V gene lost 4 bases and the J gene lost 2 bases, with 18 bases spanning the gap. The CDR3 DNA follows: TGTGCCAGCAGTTCCACTGTGGAGGGGGCTACCTACAATGAGCAGTTCTTC. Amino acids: CASSSTVEGATYNEQFF.

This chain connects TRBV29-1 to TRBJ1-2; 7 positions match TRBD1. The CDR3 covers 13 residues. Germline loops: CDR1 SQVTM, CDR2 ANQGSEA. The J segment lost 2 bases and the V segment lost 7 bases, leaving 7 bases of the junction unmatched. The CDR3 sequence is CSALPTGNYGYTF. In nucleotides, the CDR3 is TGCAGCGCTCTCCCGACAGGGAACTATGGCTACACCTTC.

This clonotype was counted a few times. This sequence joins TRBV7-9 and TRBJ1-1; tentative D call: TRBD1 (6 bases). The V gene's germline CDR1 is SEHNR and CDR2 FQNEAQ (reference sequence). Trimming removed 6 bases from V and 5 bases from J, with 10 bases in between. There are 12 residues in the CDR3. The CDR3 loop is CASRSGETEAFF. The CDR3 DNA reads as TGTGCCAGCAGGTCAGGGGAGACTGAAGCTTTCTTT.

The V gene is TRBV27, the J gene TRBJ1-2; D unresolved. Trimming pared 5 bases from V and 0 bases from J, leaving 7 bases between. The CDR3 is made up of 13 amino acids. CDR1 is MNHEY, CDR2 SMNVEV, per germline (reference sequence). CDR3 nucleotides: TGTGCCAGCAGTACGACAACTAACTATGGCTACACCTTC. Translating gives CASSTTTNYGYTF.

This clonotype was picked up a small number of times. The CDR3 region is CASSPWGGRNTEAFF. DNA of the CDR3: TGTGCCAGCAGTCCCTGGGGGGGAAGGAACACTGAAGCTTTCTTT. This chain uses TRBV12-3 or TRBV12-4 with TRBJ1-1; a weak D match, TRBD1 (5 bases). The CDR3 runs to 15 residues. V lost 5 bases to trimming and J lost 1 base, with 14 bases between them.

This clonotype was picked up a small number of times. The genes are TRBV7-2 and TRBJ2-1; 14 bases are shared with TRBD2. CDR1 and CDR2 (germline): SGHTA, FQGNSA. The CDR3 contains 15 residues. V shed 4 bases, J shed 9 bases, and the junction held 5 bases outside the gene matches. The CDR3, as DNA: TGTGCCAGCAGCTGGACTAGCGGGGGGCACGGTGAGCAGTTCTTC. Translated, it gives CASSWTSGGHGEQFF.

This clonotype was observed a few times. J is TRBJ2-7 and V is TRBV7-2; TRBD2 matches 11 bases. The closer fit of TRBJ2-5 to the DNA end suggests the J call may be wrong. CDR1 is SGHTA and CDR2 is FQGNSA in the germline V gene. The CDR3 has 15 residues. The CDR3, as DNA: TGTGCCAGCAGCTCACCGACTAGCGGGGTCGTGACCCAGTACTTC. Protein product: CASSSPTSGVVTQYF.

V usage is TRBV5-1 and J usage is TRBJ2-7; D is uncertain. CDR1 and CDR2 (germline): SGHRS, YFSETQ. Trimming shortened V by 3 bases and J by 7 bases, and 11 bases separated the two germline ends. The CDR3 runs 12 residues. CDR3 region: CASSWAGREQYF. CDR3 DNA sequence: TGCGCCAGCAGCTGGGCAGGCCGGGAGCAGTACTTC.

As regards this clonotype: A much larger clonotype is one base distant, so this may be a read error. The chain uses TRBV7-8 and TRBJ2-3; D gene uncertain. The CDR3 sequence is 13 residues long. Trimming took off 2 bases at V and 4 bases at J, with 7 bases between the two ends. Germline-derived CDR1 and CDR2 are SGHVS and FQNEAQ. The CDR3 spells CASSLMRSDTQYF. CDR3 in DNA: TGTGCCAGCAGCTTAATGAGATCAGATACGCAGTATTTT. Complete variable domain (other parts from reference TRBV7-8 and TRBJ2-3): GAGVSQSPRYKVAKRGQDVALRCDPISGHVSLFWYQQALGQGPEFLTYFQNEAQLDKSGLPSDRFFAERPEGSVSTLKIQRTQQEDSAVYLCASSLMRSDTQYFGPGTRLTVL.

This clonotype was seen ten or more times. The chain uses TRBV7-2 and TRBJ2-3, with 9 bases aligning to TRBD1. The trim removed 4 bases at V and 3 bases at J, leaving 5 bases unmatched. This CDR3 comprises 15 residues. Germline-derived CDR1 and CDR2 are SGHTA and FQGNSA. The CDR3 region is CASSSPDRGTDTQYF. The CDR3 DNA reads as TGTGCCAGCAGCTCGCCGGACAGGGGTACAGATACGCAGTATTTT. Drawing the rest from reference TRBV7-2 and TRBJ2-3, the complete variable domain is GAGVSQSPSNKVTEKGKDVELRCDPISGHTALYWYRQSLGQGLEFLIYFQGNSAPDKSGLPSDRFSAERTGGSVSTLTIQRTQQEDSAVYLCASSSPDRGTDTQYFGPGTRLTVL.

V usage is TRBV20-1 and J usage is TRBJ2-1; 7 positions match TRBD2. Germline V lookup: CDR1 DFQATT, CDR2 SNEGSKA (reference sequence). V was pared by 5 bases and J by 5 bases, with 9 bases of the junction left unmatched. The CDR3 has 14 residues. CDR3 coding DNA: TGCAGTGCTGGGGCAAGGACTAGAGACAATGAGCAGTTCTTC. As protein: CSAGARTRDNEQFF.

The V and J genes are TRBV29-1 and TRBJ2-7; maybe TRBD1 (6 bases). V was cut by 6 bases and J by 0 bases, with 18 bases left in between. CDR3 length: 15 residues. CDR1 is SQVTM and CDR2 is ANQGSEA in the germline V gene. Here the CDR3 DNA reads TGCAGCGTCGAGACCGAGGTCAGGGGCTCCTACGAGCAGTACTTC. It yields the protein CSVETEVRGSYEQYF.

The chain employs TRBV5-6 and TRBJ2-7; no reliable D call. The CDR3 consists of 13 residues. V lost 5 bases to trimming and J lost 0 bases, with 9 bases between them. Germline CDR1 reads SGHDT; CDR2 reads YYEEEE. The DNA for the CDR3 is TGTGCCAGCAGAGGACGGGTCTCCTACGAGCAGTACTTC. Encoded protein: CASRGRVSYEQYF.

The CDR3 nucleotides are TGTGCCAGCAGCTTAGGACAGGGACGACGTTCACCCCTCCACTTT. It yields the protein CASSLGQGRRSPLHF. This chain uses TRBV7-2 with TRBJ1-6; 7 bases fit TRBD1. V was pared by 1 base and J by 9 bases, with 6 bases of the junction left unmatched. The CDR3 covers 15 residues. The germline gives CDR1 SGHTA, CDR2 FQGNSA. Looking up the rest from reference TRBV7-2 and TRBJ1-6 gives the full variable domain: GAGVSQSPSNKVTEKGKDVELRCDPISGHTALYWYRQSLGQGLEFLIYFQGNSAPDKSGLPSDRFSAERTGGSVSTLTIQRTQQEDSAVYLCASSLGQGRRSPLHFGNGTRLTVT.

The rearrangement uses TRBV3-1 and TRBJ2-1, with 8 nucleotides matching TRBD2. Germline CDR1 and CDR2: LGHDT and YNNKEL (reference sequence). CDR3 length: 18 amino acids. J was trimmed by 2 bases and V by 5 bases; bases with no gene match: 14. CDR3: CASSLEARGALTYNEQFF. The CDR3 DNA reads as TGTGCCAGCAGCTTAGAGGCGCGGGGGGCCCTAACCTACAATGAGCAGTTCTTC.

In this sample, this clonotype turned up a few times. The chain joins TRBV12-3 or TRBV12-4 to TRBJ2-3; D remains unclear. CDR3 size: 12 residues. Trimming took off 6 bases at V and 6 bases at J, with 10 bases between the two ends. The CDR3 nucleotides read TGTGCCAGCAGCCCGCACGGGGATACGCAGTATTTT. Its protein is CASSPHGDTQYF.

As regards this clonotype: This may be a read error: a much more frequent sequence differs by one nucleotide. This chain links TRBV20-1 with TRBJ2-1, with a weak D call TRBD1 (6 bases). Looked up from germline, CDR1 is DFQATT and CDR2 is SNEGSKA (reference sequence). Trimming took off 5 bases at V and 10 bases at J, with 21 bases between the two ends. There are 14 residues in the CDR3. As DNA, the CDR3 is TGCAGTGCTGCAGGGGCTGTGGCCTCCTACGAGCAGTTCTTC. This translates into CSAAGAVASYEQFF.

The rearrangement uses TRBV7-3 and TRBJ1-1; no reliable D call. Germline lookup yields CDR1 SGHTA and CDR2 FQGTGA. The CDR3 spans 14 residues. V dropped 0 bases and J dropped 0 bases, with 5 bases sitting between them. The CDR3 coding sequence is TGTGCCAGCAGCTTAACGCCGGTGAACACTGAAGCTTTCTTT. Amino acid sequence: CASSLTPVNTEAFF. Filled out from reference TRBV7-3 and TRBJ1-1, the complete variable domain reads GAGVSQTPSNKVTEKGKYVELRCDPISGHTALYWYRQSLGQGPEFLIYFQGTGAADDSGLPNDRFFAVRPEGSVSTLKIQRTERGDSAVYLCASSLTPVNTEAFFGQGTRLTVV.

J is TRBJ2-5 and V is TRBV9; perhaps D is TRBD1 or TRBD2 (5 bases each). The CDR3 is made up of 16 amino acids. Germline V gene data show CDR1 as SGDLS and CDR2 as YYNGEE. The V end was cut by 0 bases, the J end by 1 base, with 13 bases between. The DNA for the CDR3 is TGTGCCAGCAGCGTAGCTATCGGGGCCGGCCAAGAGACCCAGTACTTC. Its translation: CASSVAIGAGQETQYF.

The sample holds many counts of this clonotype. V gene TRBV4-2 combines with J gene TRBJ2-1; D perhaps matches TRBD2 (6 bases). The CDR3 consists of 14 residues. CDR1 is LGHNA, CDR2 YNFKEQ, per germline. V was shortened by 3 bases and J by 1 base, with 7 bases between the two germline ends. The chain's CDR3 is CASSQGLSYNEQFF. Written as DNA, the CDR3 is TGTGCCAGCAGCCAGGGACTTTCCTACAATGAGCAGTTCTTC.

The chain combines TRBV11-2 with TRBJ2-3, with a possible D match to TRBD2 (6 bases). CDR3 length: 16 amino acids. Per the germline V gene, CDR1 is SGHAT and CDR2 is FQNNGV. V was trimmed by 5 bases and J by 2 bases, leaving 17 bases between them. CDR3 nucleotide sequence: TGTGCCAGCAGCCCCGAAGTAGCGGCTCTCACAGATACGCAGTATTTT. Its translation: CASSPEVAALTDTQYF. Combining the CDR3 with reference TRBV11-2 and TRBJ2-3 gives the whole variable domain EAGVAQSPRYKIIEKRQSVAFWCNPISGHATLYWYQQILGQGPKLLIQFQNNGVVDDSQLPKDRFSAERLKGVDSTLKIQPAKLEDSAVYLCASSPEVAALTDTQYFGPGTRLTVL.

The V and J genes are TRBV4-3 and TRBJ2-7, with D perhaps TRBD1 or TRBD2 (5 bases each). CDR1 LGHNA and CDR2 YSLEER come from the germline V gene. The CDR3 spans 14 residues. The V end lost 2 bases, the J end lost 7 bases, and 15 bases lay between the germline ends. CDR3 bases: TGCGCCAGCAGCCAAAAGGGGAGTCCGGGTGAGCAGTACTTC. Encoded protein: CASSQKGSPGEQYF.